This T cell receptor (beta chain) stems from a study of immune evolution from preneoplasia to lung adenocarcinoma (dated by TCRdb to about 2021). Concerning the study at large: HLA loss of heterozygosity was found in less than 8% of AIS, about 14% of MIA and more than 25% of ADC lesions, and in no AAH lesions. Immune contexture across lung adenocarcinoma precursors and invasive adenocarcinoma was profiled using immune gene expression, TCR sequencing and multiplex immunofluorescence. Resected precursor lesions (AAH, AIS, MIA) and invasive adenocarcinomas were compared against paired morphologically normal lung tissue. The sample size depended on which specimens were available, not on a prior power calculation. The immune data were integrated with whole exome sequencing and methylation data from the same cohort of nodules. The overall cohort was made up of nearly 55 patients with pulmonary nodules who had surgical resection. TCR sequencing data were obtained from around 56 patients. According to the study, about a hundred samples went through TCR sequencing. Class I HLA alleles were inferred from exome data with POLYSOLVER, and allele-specific HLA loss was detected with LOHHLA.

TCR beta CDR3 regions were sequenced from DNA using the immunoSEQ hsTCRbeta Kit. In the authors' own workflow: TCR sequencing data were analysed with the ImmunoSEQ Analyzer. T cell clonality was calculated on productive rearrangements as 1 minus Pielou's evenness. To measure T cell diversity, the inverse Simpson index was applied to productive templates. T cell density was defined as TCR beta template counts normalized to usable DNA, with usable DNA estimated by amplifying and sequencing housekeeping genes. Two-sided Kruskal-Wallis tests were used to compare TCR metrics across histologic stages. The immuneACCESS repertoire file appears here via TCRdb, limited to in-frame rearrangements. These files lack a portion of the clones; in checked studies, under half of the deficit traces to unresolved V genes, and the cause of the others is not known. That table furnishes V, J and clone size, whereas the DNA furnished D and trimming. Counted in this sample were roughly 4,700 clones; 60% to 85% of them appeared once. 6.5% to 9% of the sample belongs to the ten largest clones.

Paper-wide results and their limitations: The findings reflected association rather than direct causation, and larger cohorts with long-term follow-up and longitudinal biopsies were considered necessary. Because every patient came from Japan and China, how well the results apply to Western populations was uncertain. The highest T cell clonality was observed in KRAS-mutant nodules compared with EGFR-mutant or double wild-type lesions. Normal lung had the highest top T cell clone frequencies, which appeared to decline progressively from AAH through AIS, MIA and invasive adenocarcinoma. Clonality was highest in normal lung, while later-stage lesions appeared to show lower clonality but higher T cell density and diversity.

The patients had resection in Japan or China between the mid-2010s and the late 2010s. The histologic diagnosis of each case was independently confirmed on H&E slides by two lung cancer pathologists. For nucleic acid extraction, premalignant or tumor cells were enriched by macro-dissection following pathologic assessment. The AllPrep DNA/RNA FFPE Kit was used to isolate DNA from FFPE tissue. As regards this clone: Its antigen has not been determined. No base-level quality is on record; no much larger clone is a single base apart.

This clonotype was obtained from a person aged 55-80 years with lung adenocarcinoma. The source material was FFPE lung adenocarcinoma in situ tissue. The meaning of the sample's cell subset or site label: preinvasive adenocarcinoma in situ (AIS).

In nucleotides, the sequence is TGTGCCAGCAGTGAAATGACGGGGGCAGGCAATGAGCAGTTCTTC. Translated, this gives CASSEMTGAGNEQFF. The chain links TRBV6-1 with TRBJ2-1, with the D call perhaps TRBD1 or TRBD2, as 6 bases match in each case. The CDR3, cysteine through phenylalanine, is 15 amino acids long. The CDR3 DNA has 45 bases and is translated from base 1. CDR1 and CDR2, per the germline V gene, are MNHNS and SASEGT. Trimming costs V 2 bases and J 6 bases, and their ends lie 14 bases apart.